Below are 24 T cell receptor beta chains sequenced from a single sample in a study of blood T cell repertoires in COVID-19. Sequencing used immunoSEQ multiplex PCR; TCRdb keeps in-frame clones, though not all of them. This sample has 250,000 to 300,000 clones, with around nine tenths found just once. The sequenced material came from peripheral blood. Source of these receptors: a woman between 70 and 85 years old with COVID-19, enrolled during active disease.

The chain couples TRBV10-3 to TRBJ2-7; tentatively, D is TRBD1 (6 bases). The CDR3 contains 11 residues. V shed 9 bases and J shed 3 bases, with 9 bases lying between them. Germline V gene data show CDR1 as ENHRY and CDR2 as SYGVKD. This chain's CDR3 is CAITDSYEQYF. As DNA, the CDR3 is TGTGCCATTACGGACAGCTACGAGCAGTACTTC.

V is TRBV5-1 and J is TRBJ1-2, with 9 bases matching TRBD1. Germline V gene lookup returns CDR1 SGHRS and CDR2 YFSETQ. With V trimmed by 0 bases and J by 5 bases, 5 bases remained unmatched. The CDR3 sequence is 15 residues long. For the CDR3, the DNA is TGCGCCAGCAGCTTGGAGGGGACAGGGTGGTATGGCTACACCTTC. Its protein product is CASSLEGTGWYGYTF.

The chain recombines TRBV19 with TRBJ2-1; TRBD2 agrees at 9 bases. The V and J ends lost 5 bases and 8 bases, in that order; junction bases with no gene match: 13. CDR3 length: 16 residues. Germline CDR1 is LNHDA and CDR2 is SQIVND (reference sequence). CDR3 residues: CASSLTGTSNIDEQFF. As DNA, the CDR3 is TGTGCCAGTAGTTTAACCGGGACTAGCAATATCGATGAGCAGTTCTTC.

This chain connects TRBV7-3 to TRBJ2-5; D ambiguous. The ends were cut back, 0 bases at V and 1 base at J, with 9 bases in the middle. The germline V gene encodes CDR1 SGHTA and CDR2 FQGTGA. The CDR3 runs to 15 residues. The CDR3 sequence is CASSLTSASQETQYF. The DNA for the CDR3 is TGTGCCAGCAGCTTAACCAGCGCGTCCCAAGAGACCCAGTACTTC.

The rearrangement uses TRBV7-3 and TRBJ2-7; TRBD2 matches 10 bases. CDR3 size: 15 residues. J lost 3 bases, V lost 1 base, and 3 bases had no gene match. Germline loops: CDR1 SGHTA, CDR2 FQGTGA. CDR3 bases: TGTGCCAGCAGCTTAAGAGTAGCGGGAGGCTACGAGCAGTACTTC. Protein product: CASSLRVAGGYEQYF.

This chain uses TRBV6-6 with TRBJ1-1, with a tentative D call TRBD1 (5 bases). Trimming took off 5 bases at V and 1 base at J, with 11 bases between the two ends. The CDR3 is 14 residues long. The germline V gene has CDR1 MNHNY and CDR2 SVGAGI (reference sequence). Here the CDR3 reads CASSNNRRNTEAFF. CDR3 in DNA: TGTGCCAGCAGTAATAACAGGAGGAACACTGAAGCTTTCTTT.

Here the CDR3 reads CATSRELQGAGRDTQYF. CDR3 coding DNA: TGTGCCACCAGCAGAGAACTACAGGGGGCGGGAAGAGATACGCAGTATTTT. The rearrangement links TRBV15 to TRBJ2-3; TRBD1 matches 9 bases. Looked up from germline, CDR1 is LNHNV and CDR2 is YYDKDF (reference sequence). V trimming: 0 bases; J trimming: 5 bases; junction bases outside the gene matches: 9. This CDR3 contains 17 residues.

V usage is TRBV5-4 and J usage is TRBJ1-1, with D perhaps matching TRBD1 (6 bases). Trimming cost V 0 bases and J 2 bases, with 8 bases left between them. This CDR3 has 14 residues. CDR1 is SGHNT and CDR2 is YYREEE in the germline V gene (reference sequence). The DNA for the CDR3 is TGTGCCAGCAGCTTGGAACAGGGTAACACTGAAGCTTTCTTT. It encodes CASSLEQGNTEAFF.

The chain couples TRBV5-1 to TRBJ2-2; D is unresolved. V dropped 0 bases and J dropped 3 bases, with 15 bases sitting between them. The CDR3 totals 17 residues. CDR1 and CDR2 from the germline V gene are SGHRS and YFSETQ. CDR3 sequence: CASSLAAMSPYTGELFF. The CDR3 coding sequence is TGCGCCAGCAGCTTGGCCGCTATGAGCCCGTACACCGGGGAGCTGTTTTTT.

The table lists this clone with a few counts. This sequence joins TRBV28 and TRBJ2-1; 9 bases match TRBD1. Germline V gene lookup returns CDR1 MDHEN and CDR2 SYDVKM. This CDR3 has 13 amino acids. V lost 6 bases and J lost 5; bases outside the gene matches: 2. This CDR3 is CASRTGGDNEQFF. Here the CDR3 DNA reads TGTGCCAGCAGGACAGGGGGAGACAATGAGCAGTTCTTC.

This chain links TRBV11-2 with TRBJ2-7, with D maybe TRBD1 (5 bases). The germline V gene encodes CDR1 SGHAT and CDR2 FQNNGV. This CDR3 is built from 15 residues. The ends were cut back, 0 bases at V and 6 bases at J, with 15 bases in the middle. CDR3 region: CASSLDWAGLAEQYF. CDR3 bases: TGTGCCAGCAGCTTAGATTGGGCAGGGCTCGCCGAGCAGTACTTC.

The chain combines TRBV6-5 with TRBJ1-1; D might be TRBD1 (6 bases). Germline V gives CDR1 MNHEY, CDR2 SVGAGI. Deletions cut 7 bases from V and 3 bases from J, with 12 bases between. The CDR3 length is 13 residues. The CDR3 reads CASKKGDHTEAFF. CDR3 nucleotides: TGTGCCAGCAAAAAGGGGGATCACACTGAAGCTTTCTTT.

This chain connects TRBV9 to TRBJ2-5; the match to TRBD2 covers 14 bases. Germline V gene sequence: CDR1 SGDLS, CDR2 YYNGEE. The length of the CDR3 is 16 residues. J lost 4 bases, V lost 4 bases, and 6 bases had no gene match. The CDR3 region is CASSKSGTSGGETQYF. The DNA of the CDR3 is TGTGCCAGCAGCAAGTCCGGGACTAGCGGGGGAGAGACCCAGTACTTC.

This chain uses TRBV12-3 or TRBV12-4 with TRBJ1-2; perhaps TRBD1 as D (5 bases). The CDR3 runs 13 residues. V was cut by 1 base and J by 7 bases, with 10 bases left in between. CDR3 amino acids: CASSLDRLRGYTF. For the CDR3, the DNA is TGTGCCAGCAGTTTAGACAGGCTGCGTGGCTACACCTTC.

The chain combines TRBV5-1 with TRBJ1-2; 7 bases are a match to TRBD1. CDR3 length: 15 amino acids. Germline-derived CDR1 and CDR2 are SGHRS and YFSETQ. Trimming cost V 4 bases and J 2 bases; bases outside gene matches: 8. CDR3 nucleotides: TGCGCCAGCAGCCGGGGACAGAGGACGAACTATGGCTACACCTTC. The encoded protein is CASSRGQRTNYGYTF.

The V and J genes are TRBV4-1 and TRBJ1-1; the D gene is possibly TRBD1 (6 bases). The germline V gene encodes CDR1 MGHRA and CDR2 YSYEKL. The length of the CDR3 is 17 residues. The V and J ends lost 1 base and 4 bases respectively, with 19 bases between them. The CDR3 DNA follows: TGCGCCAGCAGCCAAGTTGCGGGGGGCGCAGGCGCCACTGAAGCTTTCTTT. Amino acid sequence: CASSQVAGGAGATEAFF.

The CDR3 nucleotides are TGTGCCAGCAGTAGACAGGGTCCTAGCACAGATACGCAGTATTTT. Translating gives CASSRQGPSTDTQYF. The chain carries TRBV6-5 and TRBJ2-3, with 7 bases matching TRBD1. Germline V CDR1 and CDR2: MNHEY, SVGAGI. The length of the CDR3 is 15 residues. Losses at the gene ends were 5 bases for V and 0 bases for J; bases not matched to a gene: 5.

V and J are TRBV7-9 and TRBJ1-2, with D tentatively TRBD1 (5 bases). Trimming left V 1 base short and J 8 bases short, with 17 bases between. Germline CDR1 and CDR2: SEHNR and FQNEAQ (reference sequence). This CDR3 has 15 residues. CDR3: CASSLEAPTGEGYTF. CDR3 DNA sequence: TGTGCCAGCAGCTTAGAGGCTCCTACAGGAGAGGGCTACACCTTC.

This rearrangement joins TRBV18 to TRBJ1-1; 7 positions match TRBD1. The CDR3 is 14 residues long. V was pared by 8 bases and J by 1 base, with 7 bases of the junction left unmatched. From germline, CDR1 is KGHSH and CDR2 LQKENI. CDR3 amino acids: CASTKTGTNTEAFF. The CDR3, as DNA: TGTGCCAGCACCAAGACAGGGACGAACACTGAAGCTTTCTTT.

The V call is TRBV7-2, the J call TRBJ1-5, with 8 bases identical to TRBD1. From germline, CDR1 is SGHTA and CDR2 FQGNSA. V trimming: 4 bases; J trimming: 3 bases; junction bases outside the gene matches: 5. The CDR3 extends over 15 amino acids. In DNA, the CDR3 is TGTGCCAGCAGCTCCCGACAGGGGCTCAATCAGCCCCAGCATTTT. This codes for CASSSRQGLNQPQHF. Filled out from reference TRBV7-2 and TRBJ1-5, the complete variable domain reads GAGVSQSPSNKVTEKGKDVELRCDPISGHTALYWYRQSLGQGLEFLIYFQGNSAPDKSGLPSDRFSAERTGGSVSTLTIQRTQQEDSAVYLCASSSRQGLNQPQHFGDGTRLSIL.

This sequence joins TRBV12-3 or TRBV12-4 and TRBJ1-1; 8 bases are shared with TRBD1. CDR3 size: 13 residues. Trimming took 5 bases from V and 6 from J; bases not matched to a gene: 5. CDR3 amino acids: CASSRQGSAEAFF. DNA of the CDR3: TGTGCCAGCAGTCGACAGGGGTCCGCTGAAGCTTTCTTT.

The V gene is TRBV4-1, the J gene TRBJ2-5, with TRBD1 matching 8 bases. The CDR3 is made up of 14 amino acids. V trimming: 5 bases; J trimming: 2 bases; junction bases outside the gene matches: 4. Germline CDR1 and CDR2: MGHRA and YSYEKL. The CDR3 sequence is CASSRGQGQETQYF. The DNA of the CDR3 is TGCGCCAGCAGCAGAGGACAGGGTCAAGAGACCCAGTACTTC.

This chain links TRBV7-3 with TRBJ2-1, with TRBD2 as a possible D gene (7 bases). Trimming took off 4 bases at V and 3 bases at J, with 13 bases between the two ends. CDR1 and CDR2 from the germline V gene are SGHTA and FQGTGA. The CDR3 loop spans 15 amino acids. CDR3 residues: CASSSLRGLYNEQFF. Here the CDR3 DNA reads TGTGCCAGCAGCTCCCTGCGGGGGCTCTACAATGAGCAGTTCTTC.

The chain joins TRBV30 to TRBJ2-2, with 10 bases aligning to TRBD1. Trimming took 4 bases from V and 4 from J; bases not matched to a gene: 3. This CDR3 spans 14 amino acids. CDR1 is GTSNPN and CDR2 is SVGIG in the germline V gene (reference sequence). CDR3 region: CAWKGQGFTGELFF. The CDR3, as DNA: TGTGCCTGGAAGGGACAGGGGTTCACCGGGGAGCTGTTTTTT.